These 30 T cell receptor beta chains share one sample of origin, sequenced in a study of cytomegalovirus exposure and HLA in healthy donors. PCR involved 60 Vbeta and 13 Jbeta primers. Sequenced by immunoSEQ multiplex PCR; TCRdb stores in-frame clones only, minus some. The sample records around 150,000 clones, about four fifths being singletons. Sequences were obtained from PBMCs. The receptor source for this set is a man aged 45 to 65 in good health and CMV-seropositive.

This clone was seen once. This chain links TRBV13 with TRBJ2-3, with 10 positions matching TRBD2. The ends lost 2 bases at V and 6 bases at J; junction bases unmatched: 2. CDR1 and CDR2 from the germline V gene are PRHDT and FYEKMQ (reference sequence). The CDR3 is 14 amino acids. CDR3 region: CASSLRAGGDTQYF. The DNA of the CDR3 is TGTGCCAGCAGCTTAAGAGCGGGAGGGGATACGCAGTATTTT.

This chain links TRBV27 with TRBJ1-2; D is perhaps TRBD1 (5 bases). From germline, CDR1 is MNHEY and CDR2 SMNVEV (reference sequence). The CDR3 length is 17 residues. V was clipped by 4 bases and J by 2 bases, with 20 bases between them. CDR3 amino acids: CASSSSPLGGRNYGYTF. The DNA of the CDR3 is TGTGCCAGCAGTTCCTCCCCGCTCGGGGGTCGAAACTATGGCTACACCTTC.

V gene TRBV5-1 combines with J gene TRBJ1-3; TRBD1 matches at 8 bases. CDR3 length: 16 amino acids. The V gene end was trimmed by 2 bases and the J gene end by 3 bases; junction bases not matched to a gene: 7. The germline CDR1 and CDR2 sequences are SGHRS and YFSETQ. Written as DNA, the CDR3 is TGCGCCAGCAGCTTAACCCAGGGGGCGCTTGGAAACACCATATATTTT. It encodes CASSLTQGALGNTIYF.

The V call is TRBV9, the J call TRBJ2-1; 7 nucleotides match TRBD2. Unmatched junction bases numbered 10, after V lost 2 bases and J lost 5 bases. In germline, CDR1 is SGDLS, CDR2 YYNGEE. CDR3 length: 16 residues. The CDR3 coding sequence is TGTGCCAGCAGCGTCGGGGGGAGGGCCGGGAACAATGAGCAGTTCTTC. It yields the protein CASSVGGRAGNNEQFF.

The chain combines TRBV15 with TRBJ2-3; TRBD2 aligns across 8 bases. With V trimmed by 1 base and J by 0 bases, 6 bases remained unmatched. The CDR3 runs to 17 residues. In germline, CDR1 is LNHNV, CDR2 YYDKDF (reference sequence). Here the CDR3 reads CATSRGSGGGSTDTQYF. CDR3 nucleotides: TGTGCCACCAGCAGAGGGTCGGGAGGGGGTAGCACAGATACGCAGTATTTT.

This clone was seen a few times. The rearrangement uses TRBV7-2 and TRBJ2-7, with 7 bases lining up with TRBD1. The CDR3 spans 12 residues. The V and J ends lost 5 bases and 6 bases, in that order; junction bases with no gene match: 4. The germline gives CDR1 SGHTA, CDR2 FQGNSA. The CDR3 DNA reads as TGTGCCAGCAGCCGCCGACAGGGCGAGCAGTACTTC. Translation: CASSRRQGEQYF.

This chain joins TRBV6-5 and TRBJ2-5, with TRBD2 identical over 10 bases. The ends lost 4 bases at V and 3 bases at J; junction bases unmatched: 2. Germline-derived CDR1 and CDR2 are MNHEY and SVGAGI. CDR3 length: 14 amino acids. The CDR3 spells CASSWLAGEETQYF. The CDR3 coding sequence is TGTGCCAGCAGTTGGCTAGCGGGAGAAGAGACCCAGTACTTC.

This clone was picked up one time. The chain employs TRBV10-3 and TRBJ1-1; unclear D gene. The CDR3 runs 14 residues. V was clipped by 6 bases and J by 5 bases, with 16 bases between them. Per germline, CDR1 ENHRY and CDR2 SYGVKD. CDR3 amino acids: CAISRTAASTEAFF. DNA for the CDR3: TGTGCCATCAGCCGAACAGCCGCGTCTACTGAAGCTTTCTTT.

This rearrangement joins TRBV5-4 to TRBJ2-5, with 9 positions matching TRBD1. CDR3 length: 14 amino acids. Germline lookup yields CDR1 SGHNT and CDR2 YYREEE (reference sequence). Trimming took 4 bases from V and 5 from J; bases not matched to a gene: 6. DNA for the CDR3: TGTGCCAGCAGCCCGGGACAGGGTTGGGAGACCCAGTACTTC. It yields the protein CASSPGQGWETQYF.

This clone has only one observation. The chain is built from TRBV5-5 and TRBJ1-3; D possibly corresponds to TRBD1 (5 bases). V was trimmed by 0 bases and J by 0 bases, leaving 10 bases between them. Germline V gene lookup returns CDR1 SGHKS and CDR2 YYEKEE (reference sequence). The CDR3 length is 16 residues. The CDR3: CASSLGTGDSGNTIYF. CDR3 coding DNA: TGTGCCAGCAGCTTGGGCACAGGCGACTCTGGAAACACCATATATTTT.

As to this clone: Germline is not matched at one junction end, which may reflect a read error. V gene TRBV7-9 combines with J gene TRBJ2-7; D gene ambiguous. CDR1 is SEHNR, CDR2 FQNEAQ, per germline (reference sequence). This CDR3 is built from 14 residues. The CDR3 spells CSSSPQTVAAEQYF. Written as DNA, the CDR3 is TGTTCCAGCAGCCCACAGACGGTCGCTGCCGAGCAGTACTTC.

The V call is TRBV13, the J call TRBJ2-7; no clear D gene. Germline CDR1 PRHDT, CDR2 FYEKMQ (reference sequence). V lost 2 bases, J lost 2 bases, and 10 bases lay in between. The CDR3 runs to 14 residues. The CDR3 region is CASSLFTATYEQYF. CDR3 nucleotide sequence: TGTGCCAGCAGCTTATTCACAGCCACCTACGAGCAGTACTTC.

The sample holds one count of this clone. CDR3 protein: CASRMGATQYF. The CDR3 bases are TGCGCCAGCAGGATGGGGGCCACGCAGTATTTT. The chain uses TRBV5-1 and TRBJ2-3; D may be TRBD1 (6 bases). CDR1 is SGHRS, CDR2 YFSETQ, per germline. Between the trimmed V and J ends, which lost 5 bases and 9 bases, there was a span of 10 bases. The CDR3 runs 11 residues.

The V and J genes are TRBV6-1 and TRBJ1-1; 8 bases fit TRBD1. The CDR3 runs 14 residues. Trimming at V came to 5 bases and at J to 3 bases, leaving 5 bases not matched to a gene. In germline, CDR1 is MNHNS, CDR2 SASEGT. The CDR3 is CASSSTGGDTEAFF. CDR3 nucleotide sequence: TGTGCCAGCAGTTCTACAGGGGGGGACACTGAAGCTTTCTTT.

The V gene is TRBV5-1, the J gene TRBJ2-1; D is possibly TRBD1 (6 bases). The CDR3 runs 14 residues. Germline CDR1 SGHRS, CDR2 YFSETQ. The V gene lost 4 bases and the J gene lost 4 bases, with 12 bases spanning the gap. The CDR3 sequence: CASSPSGQYNEQFF. The DNA for the CDR3 is TGCGCCAGCAGCCCTTCCGGACAGTACAATGAGCAGTTCTTC. The entire variable domain, with the rest obtained from reference TRBV5-1 and TRBJ2-1, is as follows: KAGVTQTPRYLIKTRGQQVTLSCSPISGHRSVSWYQQTPGQGLQFLFEYFSETQRNKGNFPGRFSGRQFSNSRSEMNVSTLELGDSALYLCASSPSGQYNEQFFGPGTRLTVL.

This rearrangement joins TRBV2 to TRBJ1-2; TRBD1 agrees at 9 bases. The germline CDR1 and CDR2 sequences are SNHLY and FYNNEI. The CDR3 has 15 amino acids. J gave up 3 bases and V 6 bases, and 8 bases lay outside the gene matches. This CDR3 reads CASSRDRATDYGYTF. The DNA for the CDR3 is TGTGCCAGCAGCCGGGACAGGGCTACCGACTATGGCTACACCTTC.

J is TRBJ2-4 and V is TRBV10-3; 8 bases match TRBD1. V dropped 0 bases and J dropped 1; count of bases not matched to a gene: 2. CDR3 length: 16 residues. Germline V CDR1 and CDR2: ENHRY, SYGVKD. The CDR3 DNA reads as TGTGCCATCAGTGAGTCCCAGGGGGCCGCCAAAAACATTCAGTACTTC. This gives the protein CAISESQGAAKNIQYF.

As concerns this clone: The sample holds other DNA sequences that translate to the same CDR3. The rearrangement links TRBV5-1 to TRBJ1-2, with 9 bases matching TRBD1. The CDR3 is made up of 14 amino acids. Germline loops: CDR1 SGHRS, CDR2 YFSETQ. V lost 4 bases to trimming and J lost 2 bases; unmatched junction nucleotides: 3. This CDR3 reads CASSPGQGNYGYTF. CDR3 bases: TGCGCCAGCAGCCCGGGACAGGGAAACTATGGCTACACCTTC. Drawing the rest from reference TRBV5-1 and TRBJ1-2, the complete variable domain is KAGVTQTPRYLIKTRGQQVTLSCSPISGHRSVSWYQQTPGQGLQFLFEYFSETQRNKGNFPGRFSGRQFSNSRSEMNVSTLELGDSALYLCASSPGQGNYGYTFGSGTRLTVV.

The CDR3 nucleotides read TGCAGCGCCGCGACTAGCGGAGGGGAGACCCAGTACTTC. Encoded protein: CSAATSGGETQYF. The rearrangement uses TRBV29-1 and TRBJ2-5; TRBD2 aligns across 9 bases. This CDR3 has 13 amino acids. The germline gives CDR1 SQVTM, CDR2 ANQGSEA. With V trimmed by 7 bases and J by 5 bases, 8 bases remained unmatched.

This chain uses TRBV29-1 with TRBJ2-7, with 11 bases identical to TRBD2. The germline V gene encodes CDR1 SQVTM and CDR2 ANQGSEA. The trim removed 0 bases at V and 0 bases at J, leaving 1 base unmatched. This CDR3 is 15 amino acids long. The CDR3 DNA reads as TGCAGCGTTGAAGATAGCGGGAGGGCCTCCTACGAGCAGTACTTC. Translated: CSVEDSGRASYEQYF.

This rearrangement joins TRBV7-9 to TRBJ1-1; D is perhaps TRBD1 (6 bases). The CDR3 runs 14 residues. Germline values: CDR1 SEHNR, CDR2 FQNEAQ (reference sequence). The ends were cut back, 2 bases at V and 1 base at J, with 8 bases in the middle. The CDR3 nucleotides are TGTGCCAGCAGCTTAATGGGACAGAACACTGAAGCTTTCTTT. Translating gives CASSLMGQNTEAFF.

The chain recombines TRBV19 with TRBJ1-5, with TRBD1 matching over 7 bases. CDR3 length: 14 residues. J lost 5 bases, V lost 5 bases, and 6 bases had no gene match. The germline CDR1 and CDR2 sequences are LNHDA and SQIVND (reference sequence). The CDR3 region has the DNA TGTGCCAGTAGTCCCCGGACAGGACATCAGCCCCAGCATTTT. Translating it yields CASSPRTGHQPQHF.

A few counts support this clone. The sample holds other DNA sequences that translate to the same CDR3. The genes are TRBV7-9 and TRBJ1-1; D uncertain. Germline V gene sequence: CDR1 SEHNR, CDR2 FQNEAQ (reference sequence). The CDR3 runs 13 residues. Trimming removed 5 bases at V and 1 base at J, with 8 bases between. The DNA of the CDR3 is TGTGCCAGCAGCCGTACAGAGAACACTGAAGCTTTCTTT. Its protein product is CASSRTENTEAFF. Looking up the rest from reference TRBV7-9 and TRBJ1-1 gives the full variable domain: DTGVSQNPRHKITKRGQNVTFRCDPISEHNRLYWYRQTLGQGPEFLTYFQNEAQLEKSRLLSDRFSAERPKGSFSTLEIQRTEQGDSAMYLCASSRTENTEAFFGQGTRLTVV.

The chain combines TRBV9 with TRBJ2-7; TRBD2 agrees at 13 bases. From germline, CDR1 is SGDLS and CDR2 YYNGEE. The CDR3 contains 18 residues. Unmatched junction bases numbered 10, after V lost 2 bases and J lost 2 bases. CDR3 nucleotide sequence: TGTGCCAGCAGCGTCGGGACTAGCGGGACCCTAAGAACCTACGAGCAGTACTTC. Protein sequence: CASSVGTSGTLRTYEQYF.

CDR3 in DNA: TGTGCCAGCAGCCAGGGACTAGCCTCATATACGCAGTATTTT. This encodes CASSQGLASYTQYF. This chain uses TRBV14 with TRBJ2-3; 9 nucleotides align to TRBD2. The trim removed 3 bases at V and 7 bases at J, leaving 5 bases unmatched. The germline V gene has CDR1 SGHDN and CDR2 FVKESK. This CDR3 is built from 14 residues.

The CDR3 region has the DNA TGCGCCAGCAGCTTGAGGGCAGGGAGGCCAGATACGCAGTATTTT. Its protein product is CASSLRAGRPDTQYF. The chain links TRBV5-1 to TRBJ2-3, with D perhaps TRBD2 (6 bases). Germline V lookup: CDR1 SGHRS, CDR2 YFSETQ. V was clipped by 1 base and J by 4 bases, with 13 bases between them. The CDR3 consists of 15 residues.

This chain uses TRBV28 with TRBJ1-2; D is ambiguous. Trimming shortened V by 8 bases and J by 3 bases, and 13 bases separated the two germline ends. Germline CDR1 reads MDHEN; CDR2 reads SYDVKM. This CDR3 has 13 residues. DNA for the CDR3: TGTGCCAGCGGAGAGACGGCTGACTATGGCTACACCTTC. This codes for CASGETADYGYTF.

V gene TRBV27 combines with J gene TRBJ2-3; 12 positions match TRBD2. V was clipped by 2 bases and J by 5 bases; unmatched bases: 14. CDR1 and CDR2 from the germline V gene are MNHEY and SMNVEV (reference sequence). CDR3 length equals 19 residues. The CDR3 coding sequence is TGTGCCAGCAGTTTAACCCCCGGGCTAGCGGGAGGGCCATTAGATACGCAGTATTTT. Encoded protein: CASSLTPGLAGGPLDTQYF.

This clone occurred a few times. The chain combines TRBV5-1 with TRBJ2-7, with 8 bases fitting TRBD2. The CDR3 runs to 14 residues. The V segment lost 3 bases and the J segment 3 bases; nucleotides outside the gene matches: 5. CDR1 and CDR2 (germline): SGHRS, YFSETQ. CDR3 DNA: TGCGCCAGCAGCTCGAGCGGGAGTCGCTACGAGCAGTACTTC. This sequence encodes CASSSSGSRYEQYF.

This clone came up once. The rearrangement uses TRBV5-1 and TRBJ2-1; 7 bases are a match to TRBD1. Germline loops: CDR1 SGHRS, CDR2 YFSETQ. The CDR3 spans 14 residues. With 4 bases clipped from V and 5 bases from J, the junction kept 6 bases outside the gene matches. The CDR3 spells CASSAGTEDNEQFF. The CDR3 bases are TGCGCCAGCAGCGCCGGGACAGAGGACAATGAGCAGTTCTTC. The whole variable domain, remainder taken from reference TRBV5-1 and TRBJ2-1, is KAGVTQTPRYLIKTRGQQVTLSCSPISGHRSVSWYQQTPGQGLQFLFEYFSETQRNKGNFPGRFSGRQFSNSRSEMNVSTLELGDSALYLCASSAGTEDNEQFFGPGTRLTVL.